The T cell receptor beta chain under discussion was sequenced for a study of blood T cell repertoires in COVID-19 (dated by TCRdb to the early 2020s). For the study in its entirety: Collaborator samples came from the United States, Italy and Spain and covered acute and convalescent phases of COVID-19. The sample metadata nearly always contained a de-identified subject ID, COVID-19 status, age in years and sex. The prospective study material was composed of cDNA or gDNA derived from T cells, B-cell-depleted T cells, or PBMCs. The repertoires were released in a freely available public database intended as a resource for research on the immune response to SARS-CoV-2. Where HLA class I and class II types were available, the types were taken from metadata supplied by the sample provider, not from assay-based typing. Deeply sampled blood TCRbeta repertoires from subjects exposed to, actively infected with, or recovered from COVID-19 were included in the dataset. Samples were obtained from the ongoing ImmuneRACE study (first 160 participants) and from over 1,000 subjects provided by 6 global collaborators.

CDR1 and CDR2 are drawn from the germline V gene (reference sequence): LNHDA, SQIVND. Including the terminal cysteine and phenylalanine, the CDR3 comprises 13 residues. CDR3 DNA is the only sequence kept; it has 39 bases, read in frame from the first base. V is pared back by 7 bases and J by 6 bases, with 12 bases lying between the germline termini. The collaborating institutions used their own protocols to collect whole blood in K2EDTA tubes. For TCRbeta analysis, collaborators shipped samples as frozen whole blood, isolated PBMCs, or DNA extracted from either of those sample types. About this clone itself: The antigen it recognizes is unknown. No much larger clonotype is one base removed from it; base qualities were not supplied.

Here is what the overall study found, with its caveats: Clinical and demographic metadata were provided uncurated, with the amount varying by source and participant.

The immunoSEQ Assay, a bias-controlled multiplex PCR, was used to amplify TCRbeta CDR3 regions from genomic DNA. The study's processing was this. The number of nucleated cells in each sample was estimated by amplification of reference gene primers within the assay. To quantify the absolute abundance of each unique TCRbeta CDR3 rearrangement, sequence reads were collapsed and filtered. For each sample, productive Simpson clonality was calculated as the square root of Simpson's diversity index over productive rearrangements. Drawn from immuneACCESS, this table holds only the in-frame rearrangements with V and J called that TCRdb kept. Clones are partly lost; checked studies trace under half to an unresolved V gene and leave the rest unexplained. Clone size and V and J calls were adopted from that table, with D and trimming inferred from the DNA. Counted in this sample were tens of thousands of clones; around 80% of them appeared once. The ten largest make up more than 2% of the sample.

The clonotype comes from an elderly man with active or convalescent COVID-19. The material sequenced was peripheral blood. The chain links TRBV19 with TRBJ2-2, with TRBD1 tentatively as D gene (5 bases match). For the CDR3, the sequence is CASMARAPGELFF. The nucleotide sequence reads TGTGCCAGTATGGCCAGGGCTCCCGGGGAGCTGTTTTTT.